This T cell receptor (beta chain) was captured by sequencing in a study of CD8 T cells in ankylosing spondylitis. Germline V CDR1 and CDR2: KGHDR, SFDVKD. V trimming: 10 bases; J trimming: 8 bases; junction bases outside the gene matches: 10. The CDR3 has 14 amino acids. A single record per CDR3 protein comes from TCRdb applying MiXCR to the 5' RACE reads. The profile shows about 250,000 distinct CDR3 sequences, roughly 32% of them singletons. Notes on the study in general: In ankylosing spondylitis blood, a motif of eight highly homologous TCR beta variants appeared characteristic.

About this clonotype: The antigen remains undetermined.

The sequence came from a male donor with ankylosing spondylitis or in good health (not recorded which). Sequenced material: blood, either unsorted or a sorted T cell fraction (not recorded which). This rearrangement joins TRBV24-1 to TRBJ2-1, with TRBD1 matching 10 bases. The CDR3 bases are TGTGCCACTTCCCGGGGGGACAGGGGCCATGAGCAGTTCTTC. Residues: CATSRGDRGHEQFF.